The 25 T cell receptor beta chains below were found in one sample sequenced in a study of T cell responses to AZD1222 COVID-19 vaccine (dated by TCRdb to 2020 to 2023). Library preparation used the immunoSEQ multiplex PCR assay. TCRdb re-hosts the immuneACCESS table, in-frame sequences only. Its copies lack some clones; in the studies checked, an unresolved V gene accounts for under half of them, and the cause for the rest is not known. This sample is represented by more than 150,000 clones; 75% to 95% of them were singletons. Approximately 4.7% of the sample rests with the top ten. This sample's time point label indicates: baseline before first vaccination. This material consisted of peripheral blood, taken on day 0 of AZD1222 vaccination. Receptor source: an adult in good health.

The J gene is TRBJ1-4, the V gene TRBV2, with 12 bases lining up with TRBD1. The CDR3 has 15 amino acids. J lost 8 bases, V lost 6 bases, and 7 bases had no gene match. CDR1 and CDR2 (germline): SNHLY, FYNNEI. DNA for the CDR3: TGTGCCAGCAGGGTGGGACAGGGGGCCTACGAAAAACTGTTTTTT. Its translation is CASRVGQGAYEKLFF.

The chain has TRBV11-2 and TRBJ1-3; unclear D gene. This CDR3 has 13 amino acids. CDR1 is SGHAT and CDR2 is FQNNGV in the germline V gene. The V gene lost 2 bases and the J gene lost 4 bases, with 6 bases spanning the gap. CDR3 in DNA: TGTGCCAGCAGCTTAAACCGGGGAAACACCATATATTTT. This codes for CASSLNRGNTIYF.

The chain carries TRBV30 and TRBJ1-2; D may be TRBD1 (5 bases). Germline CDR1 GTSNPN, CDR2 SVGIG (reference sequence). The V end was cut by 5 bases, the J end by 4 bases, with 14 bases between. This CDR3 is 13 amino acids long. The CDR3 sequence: CAWGGVYGYGYTF. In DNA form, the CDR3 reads TGTGCCTGGGGGGGAGTCTACGGCTATGGCTACACCTTC. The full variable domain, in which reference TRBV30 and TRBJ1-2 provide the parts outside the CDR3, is SQTIHQWPATLVQPVGSPLSLECTVEGTSNPNLYWYRQAAGRGLQLLFYSVGIGQISSEVPQNLSASRPQDRQFILSSKKLLLSDSGFYLCAWGGVYGYGYTFGSGTRLTVV.

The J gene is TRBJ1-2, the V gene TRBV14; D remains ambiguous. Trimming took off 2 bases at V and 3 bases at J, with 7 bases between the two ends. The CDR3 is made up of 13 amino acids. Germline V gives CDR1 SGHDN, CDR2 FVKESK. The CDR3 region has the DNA TGTGCCAGCAGCCAACAGGATCACTATGGCTACACCTTC. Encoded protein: CASSQQDHYGYTF.

As DNA, the CDR3 is TGTGCCAGCAGAGAGAGACAGGCCATGAACACTGAAGCTTTCTTT. It codes for CASRERQAMNTEAFF. The V gene is TRBV6-5, the J gene TRBJ1-1; D may be TRBD1 (6 bases). The CDR3 loop spans 15 amino acids. V was shortened by 6 bases and J by 0 bases, with 14 bases between the two germline ends. Germline V CDR1 and CDR2: MNHEY, SVGAGI.

CDR3 in amino acids: CASSLRRPRGPASTDTQYF. CDR3 DNA: TGTGCCAGCAGTTTACGCCGTCCTCGTGGACCCGCTAGCACAGATACGCAGTATTTT. The chain combines TRBV27 with TRBJ2-3, with unresolved D. The CDR3 is made up of 19 amino acids. The V gene's germline CDR1 is MNHEY and CDR2 SMNVEV (reference sequence). With 2 bases removed from V and 0 bases from J, the gap between germline ends came to 21 bases.

The CDR3 sequence is CASSPTRGKDTGELFF. CDR3 nucleotide sequence: TGCGCCAGCAGCCCGACCAGGGGGAAAGACACCGGGGAGCTGTTTTTT. The J gene is TRBJ2-2, the V gene TRBV4-1, with 7 nucleotides matching TRBD1. CDR1 and CDR2 from the germline V gene are MGHRA and YSYEKL. CDR3 size: 16 residues. V gave up 4 bases and J gave up 3 bases; unmatched junction bases: 8.

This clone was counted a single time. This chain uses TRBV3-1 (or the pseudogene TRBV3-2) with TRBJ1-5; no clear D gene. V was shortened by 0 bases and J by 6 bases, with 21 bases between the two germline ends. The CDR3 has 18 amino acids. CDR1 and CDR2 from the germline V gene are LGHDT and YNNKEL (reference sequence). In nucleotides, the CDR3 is TGTGCCAGCAGCCAAGACCCCCATACAGCGGGAGTGGGTCAGCCCCAGCATTTT. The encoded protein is CASSQDPHTAGVGQPQHF.

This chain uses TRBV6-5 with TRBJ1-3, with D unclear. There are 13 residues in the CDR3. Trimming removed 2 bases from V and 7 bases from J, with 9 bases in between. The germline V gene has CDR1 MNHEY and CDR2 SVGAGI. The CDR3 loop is CASSYLPGNTIYF. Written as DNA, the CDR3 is TGTGCCAGCAGTTACCTCCCGGGTAACACCATATATTTT.

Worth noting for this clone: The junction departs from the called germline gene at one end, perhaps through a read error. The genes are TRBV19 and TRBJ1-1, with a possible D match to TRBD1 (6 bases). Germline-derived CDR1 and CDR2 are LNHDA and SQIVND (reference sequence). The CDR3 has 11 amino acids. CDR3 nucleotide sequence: TGTGCCAGTAGTCAATCGACAGGCCCTCAGTTT. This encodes CASSQSTGPQF.

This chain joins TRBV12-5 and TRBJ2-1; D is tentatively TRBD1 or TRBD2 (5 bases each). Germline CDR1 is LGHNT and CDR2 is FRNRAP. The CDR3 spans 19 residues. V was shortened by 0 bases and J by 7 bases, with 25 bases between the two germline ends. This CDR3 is CASGLVLGPGTGPFNEQFF. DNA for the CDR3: TGTGCTAGTGGTTTGGTACTAGGCCCCGGGACCGGTCCGTTTAATGAGCAGTTCTTC.

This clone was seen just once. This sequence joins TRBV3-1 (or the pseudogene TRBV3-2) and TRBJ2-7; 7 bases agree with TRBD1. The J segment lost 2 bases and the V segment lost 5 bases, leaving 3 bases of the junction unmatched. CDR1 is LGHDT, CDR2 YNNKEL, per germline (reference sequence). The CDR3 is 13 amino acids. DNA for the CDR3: TGTGCCAGCAGCGGGGACAGAACCTACGAGCAGTACTTC. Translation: CASSGDRTYEQYF.

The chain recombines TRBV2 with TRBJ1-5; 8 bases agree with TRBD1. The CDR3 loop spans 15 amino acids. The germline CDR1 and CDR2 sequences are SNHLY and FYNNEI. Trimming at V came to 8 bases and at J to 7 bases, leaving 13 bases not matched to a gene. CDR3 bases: TGTGCCAGCGGCCCGGGACAGGTAATAAGGCAGCCCCAGCATTTT. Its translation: CASGPGQVIRQPQHF. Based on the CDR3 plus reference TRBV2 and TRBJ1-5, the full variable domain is EPEVTQTPSHQVTQMGQEVILRCVPISNHLYFYWYRQILGQKVEFLVSFYNNEISEKSEIFDDQFSVERPDGSNFTLKIRSTKLEDSAMYFCASGPGQVIRQPQHFGDGTRLSIL.

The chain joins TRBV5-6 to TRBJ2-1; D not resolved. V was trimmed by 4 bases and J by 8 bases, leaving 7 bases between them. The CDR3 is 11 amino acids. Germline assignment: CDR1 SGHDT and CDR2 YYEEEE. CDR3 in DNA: TGTGCCAGCAGCCGCCAAGATGAGCAGTTCTTC. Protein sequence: CASSRQDEQFF.

The CDR3 loop is CASSGLAGRQETQYF. DNA of the CDR3: TGTGCCAGCAGTGGACTAGCGGGGAGGCAAGAGACCCAGTACTTC. The chain recombines TRBV27 with TRBJ2-5; 12 nucleotides match TRBD2. The CDR3 covers 15 residues. The ends lost 5 bases at V and 2 bases at J; junction bases unmatched: 3. Looked up from germline, CDR1 is MNHEY and CDR2 is SMNVEV (reference sequence).

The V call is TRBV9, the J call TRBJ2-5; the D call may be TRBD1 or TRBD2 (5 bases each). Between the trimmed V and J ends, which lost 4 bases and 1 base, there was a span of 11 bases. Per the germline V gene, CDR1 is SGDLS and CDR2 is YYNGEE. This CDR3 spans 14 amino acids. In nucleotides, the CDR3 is TGTGCCAGCAGCCCGGGACGGATCCAAGAGACCCAGTACTTC. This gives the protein CASSPGRIQETQYF.

In DNA, the CDR3 is TGCGCCAGCAGCCAACCCGGACAGAGCAATCAGCCCCAGCATTTT. Amino acids: CASSQPGQSNQPQHF. V usage is TRBV4-1 and J usage is TRBJ1-5; a weak D match, TRBD1 (6 bases). Trimming stripped 2 bases from V and 1 base from J, with 9 bases between. This CDR3 contains 15 residues. CDR1 is MGHRA and CDR2 is YSYEKL in the germline V gene.

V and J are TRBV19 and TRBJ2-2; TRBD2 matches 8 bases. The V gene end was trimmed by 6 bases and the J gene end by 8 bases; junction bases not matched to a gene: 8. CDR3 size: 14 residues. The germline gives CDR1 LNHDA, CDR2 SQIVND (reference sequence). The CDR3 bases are TGTGCCAGTAGGAGCGGGAGTGTCTTGGGGGAGCTGTTTTTT. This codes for CASRSGSVLGELFF.

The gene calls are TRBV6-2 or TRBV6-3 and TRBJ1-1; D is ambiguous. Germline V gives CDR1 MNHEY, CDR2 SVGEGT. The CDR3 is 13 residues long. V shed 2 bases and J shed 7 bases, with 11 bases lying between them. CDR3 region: CASSYNNAFEAFF. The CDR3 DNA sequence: TGTGCCAGCAGTTACAATAACGCCTTTGAAGCTTTCTTT.

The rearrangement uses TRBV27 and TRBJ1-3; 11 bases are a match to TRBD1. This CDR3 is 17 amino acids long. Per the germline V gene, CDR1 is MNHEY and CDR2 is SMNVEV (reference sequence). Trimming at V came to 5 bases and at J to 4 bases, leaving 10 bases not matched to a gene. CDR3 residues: CASSPRGQGAGGNTIYF. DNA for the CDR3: TGTGCCAGCAGTCCAAGAGGACAGGGGGCAGGAGGAAACACCATATATTTT.

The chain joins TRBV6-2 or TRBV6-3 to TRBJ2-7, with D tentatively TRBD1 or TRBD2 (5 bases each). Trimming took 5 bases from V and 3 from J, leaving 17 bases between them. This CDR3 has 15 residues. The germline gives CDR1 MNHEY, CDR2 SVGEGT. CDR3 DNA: TGTGCCAGCAGTACCTCGGGGAGTGGGGGCTACGAGCAGTACTTC. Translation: CASSTSGSGGYEQYF.

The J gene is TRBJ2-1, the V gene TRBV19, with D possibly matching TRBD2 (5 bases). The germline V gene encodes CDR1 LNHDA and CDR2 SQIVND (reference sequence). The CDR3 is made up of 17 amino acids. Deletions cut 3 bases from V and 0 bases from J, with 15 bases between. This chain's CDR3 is CASSIAAGQSSYNEQFF. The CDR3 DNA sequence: TGTGCCAGTAGTATCGCGGCGGGCCAGAGCTCCTACAATGAGCAGTTCTTC.

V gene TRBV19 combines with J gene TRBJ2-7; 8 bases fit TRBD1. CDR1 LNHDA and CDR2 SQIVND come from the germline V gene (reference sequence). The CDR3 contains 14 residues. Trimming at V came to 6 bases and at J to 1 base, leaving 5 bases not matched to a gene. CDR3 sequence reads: CASRPGGTSYEQYF. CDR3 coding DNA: TGTGCCAGTAGGCCAGGGGGCACTTCCTACGAGCAGTACTTC.

CDR3 region: CAWWVGETQYF. CDR3 bases: TGTGCCTGGTGGGTAGGAGAGACCCAGTACTTC. The rearrangement uses TRBV30 and TRBJ2-5; D remains ambiguous. Trimming took 5 bases from V and 4 from J, leaving 8 bases between them. There are 11 residues in the CDR3. Germline CDR1 GTSNPN, CDR2 SVGIG (reference sequence).

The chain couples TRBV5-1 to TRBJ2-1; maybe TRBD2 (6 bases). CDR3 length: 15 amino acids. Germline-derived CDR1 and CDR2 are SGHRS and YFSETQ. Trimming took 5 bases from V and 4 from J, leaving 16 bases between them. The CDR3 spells CASSRTGTEYNEQFF. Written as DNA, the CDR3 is TGCGCCAGCAGTAGGACCGGGACTGAATACAATGAGCAGTTCTTC.